This TCR beta chain was captured in a study of blood T cell repertoires in COVID-19. The wider study: Donors in the United States, Italy and Spain gave samples during acute or convalescent COVID-19.

Using immunoSEQ multiplex PCR, the repertoire was profiled, and TCRdb retains in-frame clones only, with some absent. The repertoire holds under 200,000 clones, with roughly 90% as singletons. V dropped 2 bases and J dropped 5 bases, with 13 bases sitting between them. This CDR3 contains 15 residues. Per germline, CDR1 MNHNS and CDR2 SASEGT. The chain combines TRBV6-1 with TRBJ1-5; D call uncertain. What was sequenced was peripheral blood. This TCR came from a man between 18 and 35 years old with active or convalescent COVID-19. The CDR3 DNA is TGTGCCAGCAGTGAATGGTTCCTCCGGGATCAGCCCCAGCATTTT. Translated: CASSEWFLRDQPQHF.